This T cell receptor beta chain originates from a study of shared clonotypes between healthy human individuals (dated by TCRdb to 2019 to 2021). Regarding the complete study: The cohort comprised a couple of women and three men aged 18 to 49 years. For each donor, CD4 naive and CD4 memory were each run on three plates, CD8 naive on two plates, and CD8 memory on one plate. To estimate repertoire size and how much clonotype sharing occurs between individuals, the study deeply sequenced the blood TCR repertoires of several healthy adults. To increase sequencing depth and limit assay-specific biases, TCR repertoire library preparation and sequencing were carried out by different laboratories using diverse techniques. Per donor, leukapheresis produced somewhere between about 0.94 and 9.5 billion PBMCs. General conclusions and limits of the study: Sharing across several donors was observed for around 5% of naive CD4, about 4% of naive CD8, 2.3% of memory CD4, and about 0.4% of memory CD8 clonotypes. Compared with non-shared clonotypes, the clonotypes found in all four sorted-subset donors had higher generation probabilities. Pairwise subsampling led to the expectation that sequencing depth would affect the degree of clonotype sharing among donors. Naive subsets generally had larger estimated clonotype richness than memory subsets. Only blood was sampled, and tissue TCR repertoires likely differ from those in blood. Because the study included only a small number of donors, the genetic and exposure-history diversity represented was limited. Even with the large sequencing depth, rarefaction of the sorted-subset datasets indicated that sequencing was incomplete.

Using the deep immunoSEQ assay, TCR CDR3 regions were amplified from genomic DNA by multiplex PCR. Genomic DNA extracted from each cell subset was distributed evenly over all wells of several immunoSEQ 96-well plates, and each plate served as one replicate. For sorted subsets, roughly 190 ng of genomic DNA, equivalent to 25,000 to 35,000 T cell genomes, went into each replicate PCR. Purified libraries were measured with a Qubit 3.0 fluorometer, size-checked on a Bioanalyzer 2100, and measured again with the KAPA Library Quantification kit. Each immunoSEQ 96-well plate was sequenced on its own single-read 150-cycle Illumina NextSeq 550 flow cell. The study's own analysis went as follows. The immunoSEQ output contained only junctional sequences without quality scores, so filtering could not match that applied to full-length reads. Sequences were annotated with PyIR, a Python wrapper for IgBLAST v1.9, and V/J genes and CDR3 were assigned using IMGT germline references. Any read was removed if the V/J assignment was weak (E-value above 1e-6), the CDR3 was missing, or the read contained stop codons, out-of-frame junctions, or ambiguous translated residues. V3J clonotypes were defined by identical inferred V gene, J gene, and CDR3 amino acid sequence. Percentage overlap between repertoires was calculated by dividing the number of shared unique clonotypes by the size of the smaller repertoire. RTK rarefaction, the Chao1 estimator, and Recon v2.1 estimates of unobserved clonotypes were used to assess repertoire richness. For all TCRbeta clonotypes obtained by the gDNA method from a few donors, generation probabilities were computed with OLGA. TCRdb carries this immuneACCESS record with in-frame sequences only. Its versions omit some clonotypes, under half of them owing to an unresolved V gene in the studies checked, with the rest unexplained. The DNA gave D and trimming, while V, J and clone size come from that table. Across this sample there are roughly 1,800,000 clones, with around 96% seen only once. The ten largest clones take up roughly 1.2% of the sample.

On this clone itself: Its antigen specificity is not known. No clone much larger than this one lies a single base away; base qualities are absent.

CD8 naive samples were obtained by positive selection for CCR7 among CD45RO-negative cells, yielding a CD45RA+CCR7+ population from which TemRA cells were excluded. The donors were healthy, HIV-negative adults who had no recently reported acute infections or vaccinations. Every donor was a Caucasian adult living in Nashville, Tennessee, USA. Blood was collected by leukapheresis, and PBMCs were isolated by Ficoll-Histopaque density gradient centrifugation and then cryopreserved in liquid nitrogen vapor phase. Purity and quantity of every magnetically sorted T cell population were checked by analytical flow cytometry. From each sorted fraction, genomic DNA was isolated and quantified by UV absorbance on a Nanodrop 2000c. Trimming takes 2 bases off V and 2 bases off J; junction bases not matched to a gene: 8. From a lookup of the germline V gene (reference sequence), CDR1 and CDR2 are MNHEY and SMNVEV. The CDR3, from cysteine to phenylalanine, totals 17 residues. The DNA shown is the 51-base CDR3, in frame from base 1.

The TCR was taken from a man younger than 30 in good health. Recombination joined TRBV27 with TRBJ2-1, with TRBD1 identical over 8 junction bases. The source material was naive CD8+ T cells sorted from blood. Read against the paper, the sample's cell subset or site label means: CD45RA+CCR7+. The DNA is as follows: TGTGCCAGCAGTTTACAAGGGGTACAGGGGGCCTACAATGAGCAGTTCTTC. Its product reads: CASSLQGVQGAYNEQFF.